Shown below are 14 T cell receptor beta chains from a single sample sequenced in a study of control samples from healthy donors and cancer patients. TCRdb keeps only in-frame clones here, not all; method: immunoSEQ multiplex PCR. This table holds 200,000 or so clones, approximately 90% found once. The specimen sequenced was blood. The receptors here all came from a man between 25 and 39 years old in good health.

The chain combines TRBV3-1 (or the pseudogene TRBV3-2) with TRBJ2-3; 7 positions agree with TRBD2. The CDR3 runs 17 residues. Trimming at V came to 3 bases and at J to 0 bases, leaving 9 bases not matched to a gene. Germline values: CDR1 LGHDT, CDR2 YNNKEL (reference sequence). This chain's CDR3 is CASSHITSRGSTDTQYF. The CDR3 DNA reads TGTGCCAGCAGCCACATTACTTCGCGGGGGAGCACAGATACGCAGTATTTT.

The rearrangement joins TRBV13 to TRBJ2-4; TRBD2 is a possible D gene (6 bases). The length of the CDR3 is 14 residues. V was trimmed by 5 bases and J by 4 bases, leaving 12 bases between them. Germline assignment: CDR1 PRHDT and CDR2 FYEKMQ (reference sequence). The CDR3 is CASSLRDFKNIQYF. The CDR3 region has the DNA TGTGCCAGCAGCCTCCGGGACTTTAAAAACATTCAGTACTTC.

The chain recombines TRBV4-2 with TRBJ1-2; 9 nucleotides match TRBD1. V was pared by 4 bases and J by 8 bases, with 17 bases of the junction left unmatched. Germline CDR1 and CDR2: LGHNA and YNFKEQ. The CDR3 loop spans 17 amino acids. The CDR3 sequence: CASSLGQGKSVGGGYTF. For the CDR3, the DNA is TGTGCCAGCAGCCTGGGACAGGGTAAATCTGTCGGGGGCGGCTACACCTTC.

This clone was counted once. The chain uses TRBV7-2 and TRBJ2-1, with 10 bases that match TRBD1. Losses at the gene ends were 7 bases for V and 3 bases for J; bases not matched to a gene: 3. The germline CDR1 and CDR2 sequences are SGHTA and FQGNSA. CDR3 length equals 14 residues. CDR3 in amino acids: CASNRDRGYNEQFF. CDR3 in DNA: TGTGCCAGCAACCGGGACAGGGGCTACAATGAGCAGTTCTTC.

V gene TRBV27 combines with J gene TRBJ2-7; D is perhaps TRBD2 (6 bases). The V end was cut by 6 bases, the J end by 0 bases, with 9 bases between. Germline values: CDR1 MNHEY, CDR2 SMNVEV (reference sequence). This CDR3 spans 13 amino acids. CDR3 nucleotide sequence: TGTGCCAGCAGCTTGGGGGGCTCCTACGAGCAGTACTTC. Translated: CASSLGGSYEQYF.

This chain uses TRBV6-1 with TRBJ1-2, with 9 positions matching TRBD1. The J segment lost 4 bases and the V segment lost 1 base, leaving 4 bases of the junction unmatched. This CDR3 region has 15 residues. Germline V gene lookup returns CDR1 MNHNS and CDR2 SASEGT. The CDR3 coding sequence is TGTGCCAGCAGTGAAGGGGGGACAGGGCGCTATGGCTACACCTTC. This translates into CASSEGGTGRYGYTF.

The V and J genes are TRBV4-1 and TRBJ2-1; tentatively, D is TRBD2 (6 bases). Germline V CDR1 and CDR2: MGHRA, YSYEKL. Trimming left V 1 base short and J 8 bases short, with 12 bases between. The CDR3 has 14 amino acids. This CDR3 reads CASSQVGREDEQFF. CDR3 DNA sequence: TGCGCCAGCAGCCAAGTAGGAAGGGAGGATGAGCAGTTCTTC.

This rearrangement joins TRBV5-1 to TRBJ1-5; D gene uncertain. CDR3 length equals 13 residues. CDR1 and CDR2 from the germline V gene are SGHRS and YFSETQ. The V end lost 0 bases, the J end lost 5 bases, and 6 bases lay between the germline ends. CDR3 nucleotide sequence: TGCGCCAGCAGCTTGGAGCTGGATCAGCCCCAGCATTTT. Its translation: CASSLELDQPQHF.

The V call is TRBV28, the J call TRBJ1-5; no firm D call. From germline, CDR1 is MDHEN and CDR2 SYDVKM. CDR3 length equals 14 residues. V gave up 3 bases and J gave up 6 bases, with 12 bases separating them. The CDR3 region is CASSFRGRGQPQHF. The DNA for the CDR3 is TGTGCCAGCAGTTTTCGCGGTCGGGGTCAGCCCCAGCATTTT. Filled out from reference TRBV28 and TRBJ1-5, the complete variable domain reads DVKVTQSSRYLVKRTGEKVFLECVQDMDHENMFWYRQDPGLGLRLIYFSYDVKMKEKGDIPEGYSVSREKKERFSLILESASTNQTSMYLCASSFRGRGQPQHFGDGTRLSIL.

About this clone: Other DNA sequences in the same sample also yield this CDR3. CDR3: CASSPTVTNEKLFF. CDR3 nucleotide sequence: TGCGCCAGCAGCCCGACAGTCACTAATGAAAAACTGTTTTTT. The rearrangement uses TRBV5-1 and TRBJ1-4; TRBD1 might be the D (5 bases). Per the germline V gene, CDR1 is SGHRS and CDR2 is YFSETQ. The CDR3 contains 14 residues. Trimming took 4 bases from V and 2 from J, leaving 9 bases between them.

CDR3 DNA sequence: TGTGCCAGCAGTTCAACCAGACAGTACTATGGCTACACCTTC. Translated, it gives CASSSTRQYYGYTF. The chain has TRBV6-6 and TRBJ1-2; possible D gene TRBD1, 5 bases. From germline, CDR1 is MNHNY and CDR2 SVGAGI (reference sequence). Trimming took off 4 bases at V and 3 bases at J, with 12 bases between the two ends. The CDR3 consists of 14 residues.

This clone appeared a single time. The V call is TRBV5-1, the J call TRBJ1-6; 8 bases are shared with TRBD1. V lost 5 bases and J lost 5; bases outside the gene matches: 6. The CDR3 runs to 15 residues. From germline, CDR1 is SGHRS and CDR2 YFSETQ. The CDR3 coding sequence is TGCGCCAGCAGACGGCGGGGACAGGATAATTCACCCCTCCACTTT. Protein product: CASRRRGQDNSPLHF. The full variable domain, rest sourced from reference TRBV5-1 and TRBJ1-6, is KAGVTQTPRYLIKTRGQQVTLSCSPISGHRSVSWYQQTPGQGLQFLFEYFSETQRNKGNFPGRFSGRQFSNSRSEMNVSTLELGDSALYLCASRRRGQDNSPLHFGNGTRLTVT.

The V and J genes are TRBV7-9 and TRBJ1-4, with TRBD1 identical over 8 bases. V lost 5 bases, J lost 8 bases, and 7 bases stayed unmatched. Germline assignment: CDR1 SEHNR and CDR2 FQNEAQ (reference sequence). The CDR3 totals 14 residues. The CDR3 DNA follows: TGTGCCAGCAGCATGGACAGGGATGGCGAAAAACTGTTTTTT. This sequence encodes CASSMDRDGEKLFF.

This clone was detected once. This rearrangement joins TRBV6-1 to TRBJ2-6; weak D call: TRBD2 (6 bases). Germline-derived CDR1 and CDR2 are MNHNS and SASEGT. The CDR3 extends over 17 amino acids. Trimming removed 2 bases at V and 5 bases at J, with 16 bases between. The CDR3 sequence: CASSERGTGVWANVLTF. For the CDR3, the DNA is TGTGCCAGCAGTGAAAGGGGAACGGGGGTTTGGGCCAACGTCCTGACTTTC.